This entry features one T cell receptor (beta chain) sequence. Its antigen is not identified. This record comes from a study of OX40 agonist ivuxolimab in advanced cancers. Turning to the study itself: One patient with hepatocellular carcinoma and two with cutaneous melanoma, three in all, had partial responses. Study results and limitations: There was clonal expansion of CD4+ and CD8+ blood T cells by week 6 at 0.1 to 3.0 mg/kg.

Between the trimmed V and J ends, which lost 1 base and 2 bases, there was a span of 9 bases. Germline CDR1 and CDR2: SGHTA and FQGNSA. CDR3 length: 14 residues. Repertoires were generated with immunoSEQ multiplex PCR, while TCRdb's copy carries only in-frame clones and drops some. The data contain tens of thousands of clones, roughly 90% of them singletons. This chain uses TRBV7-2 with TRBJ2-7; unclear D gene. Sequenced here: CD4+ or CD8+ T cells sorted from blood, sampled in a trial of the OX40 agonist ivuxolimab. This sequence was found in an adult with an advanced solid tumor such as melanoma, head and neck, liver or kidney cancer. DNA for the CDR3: TGTGCCAGCAGCTTAGAAGCCGACACCTACGAGCAGTACTTC. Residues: CASSLEADTYEQYF.